These 15 T cell receptor beta chains were all obtained from the same sample, sequenced in a study of RUNX1 and TCR beta rearrangement in T-cell leukemia. The sequenced amplicons covered TCR beta DJ as well as VDJ rearrangements. A single record per CDR3 protein comes from TCRdb applying MiXCR to the PCR reads. The profile covers more than 600 distinct CDR3 sequences, with about 31% appearing a single time and roughly two fifths taken by the ten largest. Sequencing input: blood. The source of these receptors is a male donor with T-cell acute lymphoblastic leukemia.

This clonotype turned up a few times. The CDR3 DNA reads TGTGCCAGCAGTTTAGGTTCCGCGGCGAGCACTGAAGCTTTCTTT. This encodes CASSLGSAASTEAFF. The chain joins TRBV27 to TRBJ1-1; D is uncertain. The germline V gene encodes CDR1 MNHEY and CDR2 SMNVEV (reference sequence). V was clipped by 2 bases and J by 4 bases, with 14 bases between them. The CDR3 sequence is 15 residues long.

This clonotype was seen a handful of times. This chain links TRBV7-8 with TRBJ1-2, with D maybe TRBD1 (5 bases). This CDR3 contains 16 residues. V gave up 4 bases and J gave up 6 bases, with 21 bases separating them. The germline V gene has CDR1 SGHVS and CDR2 FQNEAQ. CDR3 bases: TGTGCCAGCAGCTGGGGGGGACTTATGGGTGTAGATGGCTACACCTTC. Its protein product is CASSWGGLMGVDGYTF.

The chain recombines TRBV7-9 with TRBJ2-7, with D perhaps matching TRBD2 (5 bases). The germline gives CDR1 SEHNR, CDR2 FQNEAQ (reference sequence). V was shortened by 6 bases and J by 6 bases, with 12 bases between the two germline ends. This CDR3 is built from 12 residues. The DNA for the CDR3 is TGTGCCAGCAGTCCTGGACTGCGCGAGCAGTACTTC. It translates to CASSPGLREQYF. Full variable domain (outside the CDR3, taken from reference TRBV7-9 and TRBJ2-7): DTGVSQNPRHKITKRGQNVTFRCDPISEHNRLYWYRQTLGQGPEFLTYFQNEAQLEKSRLLSDRFSAERPKGSFSTLEIQRTEQGDSAMYLCASSPGLREQYFGPGTRLTVT.

This clonotype was seen more than once but under ten times. The gene calls are TRBV13 and TRBJ1-2; the match to TRBD1 covers 11 bases. CDR3 size: 13 residues. Looked up from germline, CDR1 is PRHDT and CDR2 is FYEKMQ (reference sequence). V shed 5 bases and J 6 bases; nucleotides not matched to a gene: 2. CDR3 in amino acids: CASSPDRGHGYTF. The CDR3 DNA reads as TGTGCCAGCAGCCCGGACAGGGGGCATGGCTACACCTTC. Drawing the rest from reference TRBV13 and TRBJ1-2, the complete variable domain is AAGVIQSPRHLIKEKRETATLKCYPIPRHDTVYWYQQGPGQDPQFLISFYEKMQSDKGSIPDRFSAQQFSDYHSELNMSSLELGDSALYFCASSPDRGHGYTFGSGTRLTVV.

This clonotype is judged medium-sized. The J gene is TRBJ2-6, the V gene TRBV4-2; no firm D call. V was clipped by 0 bases and J by 4 bases, with 7 bases between them. The CDR3 contains 15 residues. The germline gives CDR1 LGHNA, CDR2 YNFKEQ. The CDR3 reads CASSQETDGANVLTF. The DNA for the CDR3 is TGTGCCAGCAGCCAAGAAACGGACGGGGCCAACGTCCTGACTTTC.

To note about this clonotype: This could be a read error, since a much larger clone is one nucleotide away. J is TRBJ2-6 and V is TRBV19; D is possibly TRBD2 (6 bases). CDR3 length: 15 residues. CDR1 LNHDA and CDR2 SQIVND come from the germline V gene (reference sequence). CDR3 residues: CASTTGVGGTNVLTF. The DNA of the CDR3 is TGTGCCAGTACCACGGGAGTGGGTGGGACCAACGTCCTGACTTTC. Using reference TRBV19 and TRBJ2-6 for the parts outside the CDR3, the full variable domain is DGGITQSPKYLFRKEGQNVTLSCEQNLNHDAMYWYRQDPGQGLRLIYYSQIVNDFQKGDIAEGYSVSREKKESFPLTVTSAQKNPTAFYLCASTTGVGGTNVLTFGAGSRLTVL.

This rearrangement joins TRBV7-9 to TRBJ2-2; 9 bases match TRBD1. Trimming cost V 4 bases and J 0 bases; bases outside gene matches: 3. This CDR3 has 16 amino acids. Germline assignment: CDR1 SEHNR and CDR2 FQNEAQ (reference sequence). The CDR3 is CASSSRQGANTGELFF. The CDR3 DNA follows: TGTGCCAGCAGCTCACGACAGGGGGCGAACACCGGGGAGCTGTTTTTT.

This clonotype rates as large (0.1 to 1%). V gene TRBV10-1 combines with J gene TRBJ1-6; D possibly corresponds to TRBD1 (5 bases). Per germline, CDR1 WNHNN and CDR2 SYGVQD (reference sequence). V lost 3 bases and J 6 bases, leaving 9 bases between the germline ends. The CDR3 loop spans 14 amino acids. The CDR3 DNA reads as TGCGCCAGCAGTGATGGGGCCCCTAATTCACCCCTCCACTTT. The encoded protein is CASSDGAPNSPLHF.

In its sample, this clonotype was seen a few times. The chain combines TRBV9 with TRBJ2-2; D call uncertain. Germline V gene data show CDR1 as SGDLS and CDR2 as YYNGEE. The V end lost 0 bases, the J end lost 4 bases, and 10 bases lay between the germline ends. The CDR3 runs 15 residues. CDR3 in amino acids: CASSVDPDSTGELFF. The CDR3 DNA follows: TGTGCCAGCAGCGTAGATCCCGATTCCACCGGGGAGCTGTTTTTT.

This chain links TRBV2 with TRBJ1-1; D remains ambiguous. The CDR3 has 15 residues. Germline CDR1 is SNHLY and CDR2 is FYNNEI. V was cut by 7 bases and J by 0 bases, with 15 bases left in between. CDR3 coding DNA: TGTGCCAGCAACGACCGCCGTCTCATGAACACTGAAGCTTTCTTT. Its translation is CASNDRRLMNTEAFF.

Turning to this clonotype: This may stem from a read error, because a much larger clone lies one nucleotide away. The chain is built from TRBV4-2 and TRBJ1-1; tentatively, D is TRBD1 (5 bases). The germline CDR1 and CDR2 sequences are LGHNA and YNFKEQ. CDR3 length equals 13 residues. The CDR3 sequence is CACSQENQGEAFF. CDR3 DNA: TGTGCCTGCAGCCAAGAGAATCAGGGTGAAGCTTTCTTT.

This chain joins TRBV5-1 and TRBJ1-1; TRBD1 agrees at 7 bases. Germline V gene data show CDR1 as SGHRS and CDR2 as YFSETQ. The CDR3 is made up of 14 amino acids. The trim removed 4 bases at V and 6 bases at J, leaving 9 bases unmatched. The CDR3 protein is CASSGGTVPPEAFF. The CDR3 bases are TGCGCCAGCAGCGGCGGGACAGTTCCTCCTGAAGCTTTCTTT. Full variable domain (missing parts from reference TRBV5-1 and TRBJ1-1): KAGVTQTPRYLIKTRGQQVTLSCSPISGHRSVSWYQQTPGQGLQFLFEYFSETQRNKGNFPGRFSGRQFSNSRSEMNVSTLELGDSALYLCASSGGTVPPEAFFGQGTRLTVV.

This clonotype is categorized as medium-sized. This chain links TRBV19 with TRBJ1-2; 7 bases are a match to TRBD1. The ends lost 6 bases at V and 8 bases at J; junction bases unmatched: 6. Germline V gene data show CDR1 as LNHDA and CDR2 as SQIVND (reference sequence). The CDR3 covers 12 residues. The CDR3: CASRRQGLGYTF. Here the CDR3 DNA reads TGTGCCAGTAGGAGACAGGGTCTAGGCTACACCTTC.

This clonotype has more than one count but fewer than ten. This chain links TRBV7-9 with TRBJ2-3, with a weak D call TRBD1 (6 bases). This CDR3 is built from 16 residues. V was cut by 3 bases and J by 0 bases, with 13 bases left in between. Germline-derived CDR1 and CDR2 are SEHNR and FQNEAQ (reference sequence). The CDR3 nucleotides read TGTGCCAGCAGCTTGGGGGCGGGCCCCAGCACAGATACGCAGTATTTT. Amino acids: CASSLGAGPSTDTQYF.

Concerning this clonotype: The conserved final phenylalanine or tryptophan is absent from the CDR3, which likely points to a read error. The gene calls are TRBV7-2 and TRBJ2-1; 10 bases align to TRBD2. V was pared by 5 bases and J by 6 bases, with 7 bases of the junction left unmatched. There are 15 residues in the CDR3. Per germline, CDR1 SGHTA and CDR2 FQGNSA. The chain's CDR3 is CASSPGLAVLNEQFL. CDR3 in DNA: TGTGCCAGCAGCCCCGGACTAGCGGTTCTCAATGAGCAGTTCCTC.